The 28 T cell receptor beta chains below were found in one sample sequenced in a study of CD8+ T cells in alopecia areata. Following extraction, RNA underwent reverse transcription to cDNA, which served as the sequencing template. Clones were sequenced by immunoSEQ multiplex PCR, and TCRdb holds only the in-frame ones, with some missing. The sample contains around 140,000 clones, around 51% of which appear only once. Source: CD4+ T cells sorted from blood, taken at week 0. These receptors were taken from a human donor with alopecia areata.

This clone was found a few times. This chain links TRBV13 with TRBJ2-2, with 7 bases identical to TRBD2. V trimming: 4 bases; J trimming: 5 bases; junction bases outside the gene matches: 10. Looked up from germline, CDR1 is PRHDT and CDR2 is FYEKMQ (reference sequence). The CDR3 is 16 amino acids. The CDR3 nucleotides are TGTGCCAGCAGCTCCCGCCGGGCGGGAGTAACCGGGGAGCTGTTTTTT. Protein sequence: CASSSRRAGVTGELFF.

In regard to this clone: Other DNA sequences in the sample encode the same CDR3. The rearrangement uses TRBV7-2 and TRBJ2-3; weak D call: TRBD2 (5 bases). V lost 2 bases and J 0 bases, leaving 9 bases between the germline ends. Germline assignment: CDR1 SGHTA and CDR2 FQGNSA. This CDR3 contains 15 residues. This CDR3 reads CASSLSGTSTDTQYF. The CDR3 region has the DNA TGTGCCAGCAGCTTAAGCGGAACTAGCACAGATACGCAGTATTTT.

The chain combines TRBV5-1 with TRBJ1-2; the D is unclear. Trimming took off 0 bases at V and 4 bases at J, with 7 bases between the two ends. Germline lookup yields CDR1 SGHRS and CDR2 YFSETQ. The CDR3 contains 13 residues. The CDR3 spells CASSLDSTYGYTF. The CDR3 bases are TGCGCCAGCAGCTTGGACAGTACCTATGGCTACACCTTC. The full variable domain, in which reference TRBV5-1 and TRBJ1-2 provide the parts outside the CDR3, is KAGVTQTPRYLIKTRGQQVTLSCSPISGHRSVSWYQQTPGQGLQFLFEYFSETQRNKGNFPGRFSGRQFSNSRSEMNVSTLELGDSALYLCASSLDSTYGYTFGSGTRLTVV.

The chain employs TRBV10-3 and TRBJ2-3, with D tentatively TRBD2 (5 bases). CDR3 length: 15 amino acids. CDR1 is ENHRY, CDR2 SYGVKD, per germline. Trimming removed 4 bases from V and 2 bases from J, with 13 bases in between. DNA for the CDR3: TGTGCCATCAGTGCCCTTCGTGGACTCACAGATACGCAGTATTTT. This translates into CAISALRGLTDTQYF.

This sequence joins TRBV30 and TRBJ2-5; D unclear. Looked up from germline, CDR1 is GTSNPN and CDR2 is SVGIG (reference sequence). V was trimmed by 1 base and J by 5 bases, leaving 8 bases between them. The CDR3 contains 12 residues. CDR3 nucleotides: TGTGCCTGGAGTGAGTACGGGGAGACCCAGTACTTC. It is translated as CAWSEYGETQYF.

The J gene is TRBJ1-2, the V gene TRBV29-1; 7 bases map to TRBD1. The CDR3 sequence is 14 residues long. CDR1 is SQVTM, CDR2 ANQGSEA, per germline. The CDR3, as DNA: TGCACTACGGCCGGGGACTCGCAGGGGGGTGGCTACACCTTC. It is translated as CTTAGDSQGGGYTF.

The CDR3 protein is CASTRRPGANVLTF. In nucleotides, the CDR3 is TGTGCCAGCACCCGGCGACCTGGGGCCAACGTCCTGACTTTC. The chain couples TRBV6-5 to TRBJ2-6; no reliable D call. Per the germline V gene, CDR1 is MNHEY and CDR2 is SVGAGI. V was shortened by 7 bases and J by 2 bases, with 9 bases between the two germline ends. The CDR3 is 14 amino acids.

This chain links TRBV7-2 with TRBJ2-2; 7 bases agree with TRBD1. CDR3 length: 14 amino acids. The germline gives CDR1 SGHTA, CDR2 FQGNSA. J was trimmed by 1 base and V by 6 bases; bases with no gene match: 2. In DNA, the CDR3 is TGTGCCAGCAGTAGGGACAGGAACACCGGGGAGCTGTTTTTT. Its protein is CASSRDRNTGELFF.

The CDR3 loop is CASSPTGKREETQYF. The CDR3 DNA follows: TGTGCCAGCAGCCCTACAGGGAAAAGAGAAGAGACCCAGTACTTC. The V and J genes are TRBV28 and TRBJ2-5, with D tentatively TRBD1 (6 bases). The V gene's germline CDR1 is MDHEN and CDR2 SYDVKM. This CDR3 comprises 15 residues. V was clipped by 6 bases and J by 3 bases, with 17 bases between them.

The rearrangement links TRBV30 to TRBJ1-1, with D uncertain. There are 12 residues in the CDR3. The V end lost 7 bases, the J end lost 1 base, and 10 bases lay between the germline ends. Per the germline V gene, CDR1 is GTSNPN and CDR2 is SVGIG (reference sequence). The CDR3: CALNVGNTEAFF. CDR3 coding DNA: TGTGCCTTAAACGTAGGGAACACTGAAGCTTTCTTT.

The genes are TRBV30 and TRBJ1-2, with a weak D call TRBD1 (5 bases). The CDR3 is made up of 13 amino acids. CDR1 is GTSNPN and CDR2 is SVGIG in the germline V gene (reference sequence). Between the trimmed V and J ends, which lost 0 bases and 7 bases, there was a span of 12 bases. CDR3 bases: TGTGCCTGGAGTGTTCTTGGGACCTCTGGCTACACCTTC. It encodes CAWSVLGTSGYTF. Full variable domain (outside the CDR3, taken from reference TRBV30 and TRBJ1-2): SQTIHQWPATLVQPVGSPLSLECTVEGTSNPNLYWYRQAAGRGLQLLFYSVGIGQISSEVPQNLSASRPQDRQFILSSKKLLLSDSGFYLCAWSVLGTSGYTFGSGTRLTVV.

This clone occurred once. The chain is built from TRBV7-2 and TRBJ2-5; D is uncertain. Germline V gene lookup returns CDR1 SGHTA and CDR2 FQGNSA. This CDR3 contains 10 residues. V shed 8 bases and J shed 5 bases, with 6 bases lying between them. The CDR3 DNA follows: TGTGCCAGCGGCCCGGAGACCCAGTACTTC. Protein product: CASGPETQYF.

This clone was counted only a few times. V usage is TRBV18 and J usage is TRBJ2-7, with 7 nucleotides matching TRBD2. This CDR3 is built from 14 residues. Trimming cost V 4 bases and J 0 bases; bases outside gene matches: 3. Germline CDR1 is KGHSH and CDR2 is LQKENI. CDR3 bases: TGTGCCAGCTCACAGCGGGACGGCTCCTACGAGCAGTACTTC. Amino acids: CASSQRDGSYEQYF.

The genes are TRBV29-1 and TRBJ2-3, with 12 positions matching TRBD2. The germline V gene has CDR1 SQVTM and CDR2 ANQGSEA. This CDR3 spans 16 amino acids. Trimming removed 0 bases from V and 4 bases from J; junction bases left unmatched: 5. CDR3 residues: CSVEDPSGRVPDTQYF. Here the CDR3 DNA reads TGCAGCGTTGAAGATCCTAGCGGGAGGGTTCCAGATACGCAGTATTTT.

The chain combines TRBV4-3 with TRBJ2-1; 11 bases agree with TRBD1. The V and J ends lost 0 bases and 8 bases, in that order; junction bases with no gene match: 6. The CDR3 runs 16 residues. Germline CDR1 reads LGHNA; CDR2 reads YSLEER. The CDR3 nucleotides read TGCGCCAGCAGCCAAGAGGGGACAGGGGGTCGCGATGAGCAGTTCTTC. This translates into CASSQEGTGGRDEQFF.

This clone has more than one count but fewer than ten. The chain links TRBV29-1 to TRBJ2-1, with D unclear. CDR3 size: 12 residues. From germline, CDR1 is SQVTM and CDR2 ANQGSEA. Trimming stripped 8 bases from V and 6 bases from J, with 14 bases between. The CDR3 DNA sequence: TGCAGCCCGAGAACGACAATCAATGAGCAGTTCTTC. Translated: CSPRTTINEQFF.

The J gene is TRBJ2-1, the V gene TRBV30; D call uncertain. CDR3 length: 13 residues. The V end lost 0 bases, the J end lost 5 bases, and 8 bases lay between the germline ends. CDR1 GTSNPN and CDR2 SVGIG come from the germline V gene (reference sequence). CDR3 bases: TGTGCCTGGAGTGTCAGTTTCCACAATGAGCAGTTCTTC. The encoded protein is CAWSVSFHNEQFF. The whole variable domain, filled in from reference TRBV30 and TRBJ2-1, reads SQTIHQWPATLVQPVGSPLSLECTVEGTSNPNLYWYRQAAGRGLQLLFYSVGIGQISSEVPQNLSASRPQDRQFILSSKKLLLSDSGFYLCAWSVSFHNEQFFGPGTRLTVL.

The genes are TRBV2 and TRBJ2-1, with 7 bases lining up with TRBD1. Per the germline V gene, CDR1 is SNHLY and CDR2 is FYNNEI. Germline trimming cut 4 bases from V and 6 bases from J; bases unmatched to any gene: 12. The CDR3 has 16 amino acids. CDR3 nucleotides: TGTGCCAGCAGTGTAAACAGGGGCCTAGGCAGCAATGAGCAGTTCTTC. Translated: CASSVNRGLGSNEQFF. Full variable domain (outside the CDR3, taken from reference TRBV2 and TRBJ2-1): EPEVTQTPSHQVTQMGQEVILRCVPISNHLYFYWYRQILGQKVEFLVSFYNNEISEKSEIFDDQFSVERPDGSNFTLKIRSTKLEDSAMYFCASSVNRGLGSNEQFFGPGTRLTVL.

This clone has a single count. V is TRBV30 and J is TRBJ2-7, with TRBD2 identical over 7 bases. Per the germline V gene, CDR1 is GTSNPN and CDR2 is SVGIG (reference sequence). The length of the CDR3 is 14 residues. The ends lost 0 bases at V and 6 bases at J; junction bases unmatched: 8. The CDR3 sequence: CAWSVGRESFEQYF. CDR3 DNA sequence: TGTGCCTGGAGTGTGGGGCGGGAGAGTTTCGAGCAGTACTTC.

This chain joins TRBV30 and TRBJ2-3; possible D gene TRBD2, 5 bases. Trimming took off 1 base at V and 3 bases at J, with 11 bases between the two ends. In germline, CDR1 is GTSNPN, CDR2 SVGIG (reference sequence). The CDR3 covers 14 residues. The CDR3 DNA reads as TGTGCCTGGAGTGCACTGAGGGCGACAGATACGCAGTATTTT. Translating it yields CAWSALRATDTQYF.

The rearrangement uses TRBV6-5 and TRBJ2-7, with a tentative D call TRBD1 (6 bases). The germline V gene encodes CDR1 MNHEY and CDR2 SVGAGI. V gave up 7 bases and J gave up 9 bases, with 19 bases separating them. CDR3 length equals 13 residues. CDR3 nucleotide sequence: TGTGCCAGCAACCACCAAACAGGGATCGGGCAGTACTTC. This translates into CASNHQTGIGQYF.

The chain joins TRBV30 to TRBJ1-5, with D possibly being TRBD1 (5 bases). Germline loops: CDR1 GTSNPN, CDR2 SVGIG (reference sequence). This CDR3 contains 16 residues. The ends were cut back, 1 base at V and 0 bases at J, with 13 bases in the middle. CDR3 amino acids: CAWSGGFTGSNQPQHF. The CDR3 bases are TGTGCCTGGAGTGGGGGTTTCACAGGTAGCAATCAGCCCCAGCATTTT.

This clone has a count of ten or more. The V gene is TRBV4-3, the J gene TRBJ2-2; 11 bases agree with TRBD2. The CDR3 length is 18 residues. The V segment lost 1 base and the J segment 4 bases; nucleotides outside the gene matches: 8. Germline V gene data show CDR1 as LGHNA and CDR2 as YSLEER. The CDR3: CASSQASLAGVGTGELFF. DNA for the CDR3: TGCGCCAGCAGCCAAGCGTCACTAGCGGGAGTAGGCACCGGGGAGCTGTTTTTT.

As DNA, the CDR3 is TGTGCCAGCAGCTCACAGGGACCGACTAAAAACACTGAAGCTTTCTTT. Protein sequence: CASSSQGPTKNTEAFF. V gene TRBV7-9 combines with J gene TRBJ1-1; D might be TRBD1 (6 bases). The V gene's germline CDR1 is SEHNR and CDR2 FQNEAQ (reference sequence). The CDR3 covers 16 residues. V dropped 4 bases and J dropped 2 bases, with 17 bases sitting between them. The full variable domain, with the rest looked up from reference TRBV7-9 and TRBJ1-1, is DTGVSQNPRHKITKRGQNVTFRCDPISEHNRLYWYRQTLGQGPEFLTYFQNEAQLEKSRLLSDRFSAERPKGSFSTLEIQRTEQGDSAMYLCASSSQGPTKNTEAFFGQGTRLTVV.

This clone was detected only once. This rearrangement joins TRBV7-2 to TRBJ2-7; no firm D call. CDR3 size: 16 residues. Germline V gene data show CDR1 as SGHTA and CDR2 as FQGNSA. The ends were cut back, 5 bases at V and 0 bases at J, with 17 bases in the middle. For the CDR3, the DNA is TGTGCCAGCAGCCGTACAAGTTCGCGGAGCTCCTACGAGCAGTACTTC. Residues: CASSRTSSRSSYEQYF.

V is TRBV30 and J is TRBJ2-1; D might be TRBD1 (6 bases). The CDR3 totals 14 residues. V lost 3 bases and J 9 bases, leaving 18 bases between the germline ends. In germline, CDR1 is GTSNPN, CDR2 SVGIG (reference sequence). DNA for the CDR3: TGTGCCTGGAGACCAAAGATACAGGGACGTGAGCAGTTCTTC. This codes for CAWRPKIQGREQFF.

The rearrangement uses TRBV5-1 and TRBJ2-3; D gene unclear. The CDR3 extends over 14 amino acids. Trimming took 1 base from V and 2 from J, leaving 8 bases between them. The germline V gene has CDR1 SGHRS and CDR2 YFSETQ. The CDR3 sequence is CASSLSAATDTQYF. CDR3 DNA sequence: TGCGCCAGCAGCTTGTCGGCAGCCACAGATACGCAGTATTTT.

CDR3 loop: CSVERTGTGYTGELFF. The CDR3 nucleotides read TGCAGCGTTGAGAGAACCGGGACAGGGTACACCGGGGAGCTGTTTTTT. The V gene is TRBV29-1, the J gene TRBJ2-2; 9 bases line up with TRBD1. This CDR3 is 16 amino acids long. V was clipped by 3 bases and J by 3 bases; unmatched bases: 8. Germline-derived CDR1 and CDR2 are SQVTM and ANQGSEA.